This section outlines one TCR beta chain sequence together with its context. Its matching antigen is unknown. There are 12 residues in the CDR3. V lost 5 bases to trimming and J lost 2 bases, with 6 bases between them. Looked up from germline, CDR1 is MNHEY and CDR2 is SVGAGI. The data originate from a study of T cell responses to AZD1222 COVID-19 vaccine. Study-wide background: Pooling of second doses given at about 4 or about 12 weeks was done.

TCRdb's table, derived via immunoSEQ multiplex PCR, lists solely in-frame clones and lacks some. The table lists 150,000 to 200,000 clones, around 93% of them singletons, with 2% to 2.5% in the top ten. Study-wide points: Of the AZD1222 recipients, only 5 or 6 were seropositive at baseline. Repertoire collection took place solely once the T cell response had peaked.

Sequenced here: peripheral blood, sampled on day 0 of AZD1222 vaccination. This chain connects TRBV6-5 to TRBJ2-5; no reliable D call. This clonotype was obtained from an adult in good health. CDR3 in DNA: TGTGCCAGCAGTCATCCACAAGAGACCCAGTACTTC. This sequence encodes CASSHPQETQYF.